The clone carrying this T cell receptor beta chain was seen a few times. These data are taken from a study of blood T cell repertoires in COVID-19. In the study overall: The United States, Italy and Spain supplied acute and convalescent COVID-19 samples. Sources were T cells, B-cell-depleted T cells, or PBMCs; the material itself was cDNA or gDNA.

Germline V lookup: CDR1 DFQATT, CDR2 SNEGSKA (reference sequence). V was clipped by 3 bases and J by 6 bases, with 16 bases between them. This CDR3 contains 14 residues. In the study's own analysis: The authors estimated nucleated cell counts from reference gene primer amplification. TCRdb's table, derived via immunoSEQ multiplex PCR, lists solely in-frame clones and lacks some. That table supplies the V and J calls and clone size; D and trimming were determined from the DNA. Seen here are about 80,000 clones, 90% observed once, and the top ten hold around 4.7%. The TCR comes from a woman of 80 years or more with active or convalescent COVID-19. Source material: peripheral blood. The rearrangement uses TRBV20-1 and TRBJ2-3; D is possibly TRBD2 (6 bases). The CDR3 nucleotides are TGCAGTGCTAGTGTACGGAGGGCCCCCGATACGCAGTATTTT. It is translated as CSASVRRAPDTQYF.